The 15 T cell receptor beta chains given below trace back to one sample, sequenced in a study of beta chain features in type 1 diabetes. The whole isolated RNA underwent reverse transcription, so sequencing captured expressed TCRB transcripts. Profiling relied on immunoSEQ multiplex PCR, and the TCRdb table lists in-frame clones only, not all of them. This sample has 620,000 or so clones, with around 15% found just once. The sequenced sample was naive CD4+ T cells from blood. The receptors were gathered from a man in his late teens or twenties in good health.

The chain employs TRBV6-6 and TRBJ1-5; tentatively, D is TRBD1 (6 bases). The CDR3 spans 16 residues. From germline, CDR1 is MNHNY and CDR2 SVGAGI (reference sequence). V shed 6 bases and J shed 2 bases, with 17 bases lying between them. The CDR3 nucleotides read TGTGCCAGCAGAAGTGAACAGGGAATTCGCAATCAGCCCCAGCATTTT. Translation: CASRSEQGIRNQPQHF.

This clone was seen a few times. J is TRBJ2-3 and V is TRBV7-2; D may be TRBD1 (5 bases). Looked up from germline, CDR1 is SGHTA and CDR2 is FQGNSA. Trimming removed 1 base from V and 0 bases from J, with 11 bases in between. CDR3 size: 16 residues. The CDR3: CASSLGTPSSTDTQYF. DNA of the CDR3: TGTGCCAGCAGCTTAGGGACACCTTCTAGCACAGATACGCAGTATTTT.

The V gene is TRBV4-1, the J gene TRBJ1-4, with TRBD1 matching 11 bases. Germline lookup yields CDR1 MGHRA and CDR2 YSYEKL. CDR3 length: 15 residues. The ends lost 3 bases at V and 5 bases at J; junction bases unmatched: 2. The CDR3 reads CASSHGTGGNEKLFF. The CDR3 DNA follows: TGCGCCAGCAGCCATGGGACAGGGGGGAATGAAAAACTGTTTTTT.

The CDR3 DNA is TGTGCCTGGAGTGCAAGGGACAGGGCCTACGAGCAGTACTTC. Translated: CAWSARDRAYEQYF. J is TRBJ2-7 and V is TRBV30; 9 bases map to TRBD1. The CDR3 is 14 residues long. After removal of 1 base from V and 2 bases from J, the junction contained 3 bases not matched to a gene. CDR1 is GTSNPN, CDR2 SVGIG, per germline (reference sequence).

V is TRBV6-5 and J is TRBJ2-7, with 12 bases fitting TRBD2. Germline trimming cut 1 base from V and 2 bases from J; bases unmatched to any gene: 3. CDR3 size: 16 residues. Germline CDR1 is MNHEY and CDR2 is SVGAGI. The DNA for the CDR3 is TGTGCCAGCAGTTACTTACTAGCGGGGGGCACCTACGAGCAGTACTTC. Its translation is CASSYLLAGGTYEQYF.

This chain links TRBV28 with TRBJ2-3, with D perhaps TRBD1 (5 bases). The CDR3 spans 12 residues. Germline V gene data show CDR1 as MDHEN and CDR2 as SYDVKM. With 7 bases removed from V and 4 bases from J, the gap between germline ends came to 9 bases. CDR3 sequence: CASTYRPDTQYF. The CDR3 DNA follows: TGTGCCAGCACCTACAGGCCAGATACGCAGTATTTT.

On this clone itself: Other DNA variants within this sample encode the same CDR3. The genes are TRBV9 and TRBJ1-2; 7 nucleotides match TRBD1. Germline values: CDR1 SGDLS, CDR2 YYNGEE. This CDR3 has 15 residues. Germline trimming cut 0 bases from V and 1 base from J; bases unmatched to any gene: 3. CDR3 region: CASSVVAGGNYGYTF. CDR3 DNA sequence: TGTGCCAGCAGCGTAGTTGCAGGGGGTAACTATGGCTACACCTTC. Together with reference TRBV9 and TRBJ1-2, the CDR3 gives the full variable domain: DSGVTQTPKHLITATGQRVTLRCSPRSGDLSVYWYQQSLDQGLQFLIQYYNGEERAKGNILERFSAQQFPDLHSELNLSSLELGDSALYFCASSVVAGGNYGYTFGSGTRLTVV.

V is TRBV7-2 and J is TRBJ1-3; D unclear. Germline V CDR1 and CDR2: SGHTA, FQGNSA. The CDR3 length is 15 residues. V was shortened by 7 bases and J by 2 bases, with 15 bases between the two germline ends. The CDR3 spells CASTLAVYPGNTIYF. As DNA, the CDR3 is TGTGCCAGCACTCTAGCGGTCTACCCTGGAAACACCATATATTTT.

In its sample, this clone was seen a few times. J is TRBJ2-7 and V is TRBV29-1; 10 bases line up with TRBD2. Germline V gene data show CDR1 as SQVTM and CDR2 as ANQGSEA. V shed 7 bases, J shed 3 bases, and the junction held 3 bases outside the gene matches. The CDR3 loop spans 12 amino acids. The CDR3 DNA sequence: TGCAGCGCGACTAGCGGGTACTACGAGCAGTACTTC. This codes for CSATSGYYEQYF.

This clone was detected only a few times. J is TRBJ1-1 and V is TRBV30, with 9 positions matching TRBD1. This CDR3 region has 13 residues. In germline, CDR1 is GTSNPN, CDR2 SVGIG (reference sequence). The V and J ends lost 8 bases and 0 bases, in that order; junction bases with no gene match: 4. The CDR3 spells CAGDRAVNTEAFF. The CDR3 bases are TGTGCCGGGGACAGGGCGGTGAACACTGAAGCTTTCTTT.

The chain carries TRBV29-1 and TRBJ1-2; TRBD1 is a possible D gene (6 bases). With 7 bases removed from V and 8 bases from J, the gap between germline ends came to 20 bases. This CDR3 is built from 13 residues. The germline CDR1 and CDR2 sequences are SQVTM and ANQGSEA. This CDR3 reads CSAVRGAGGGYTF. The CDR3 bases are TGCAGCGCGGTCCGGGGCGCCGGGGGCGGCTACACCTTC. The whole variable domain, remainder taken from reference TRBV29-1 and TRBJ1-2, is SAVISQKPSRDICQRGTSLTIQCQVDSQVTMMFWYRQQPGQSLTLIATANQGSEATYESGFVIDKFPISRPNLTFSTLTVSNMSPEDSSIYLCSAVRGAGGGYTFGSGTRLTVV.

The CDR3, as DNA: TGTGCCAGCAGTTTGGACAGGGGCTACACCTTC. Protein product: CASSLDRGYTF. The chain carries TRBV25-1 and TRBJ1-2; 7 bases map to TRBD1. J was trimmed by 8 bases and V by 5 bases; bases with no gene match: 2. This CDR3 spans 11 amino acids. Germline-derived CDR1 and CDR2 are MGHDK and SYGVNS.

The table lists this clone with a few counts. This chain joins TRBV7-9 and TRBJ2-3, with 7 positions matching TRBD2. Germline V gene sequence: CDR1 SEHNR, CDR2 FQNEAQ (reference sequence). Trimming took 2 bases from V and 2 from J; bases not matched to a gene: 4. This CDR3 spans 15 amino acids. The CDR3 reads CASSLQSGATDTQYF. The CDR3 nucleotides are TGTGCCAGCAGCTTACAGAGCGGGGCCACAGATACGCAGTATTTT.

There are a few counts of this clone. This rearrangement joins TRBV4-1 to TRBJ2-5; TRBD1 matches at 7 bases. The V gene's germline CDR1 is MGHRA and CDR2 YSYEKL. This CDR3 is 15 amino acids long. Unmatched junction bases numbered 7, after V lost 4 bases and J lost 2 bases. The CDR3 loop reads CASSLIGTAQETQYF. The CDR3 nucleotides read TGCGCCAGCAGCCTCATTGGGACAGCACAAGAGACCCAGTACTTC.

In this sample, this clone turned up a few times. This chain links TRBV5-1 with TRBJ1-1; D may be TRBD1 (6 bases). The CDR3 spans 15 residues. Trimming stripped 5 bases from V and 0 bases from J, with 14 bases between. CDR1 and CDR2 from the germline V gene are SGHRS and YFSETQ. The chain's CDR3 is CASRLGHYLNTEAFF. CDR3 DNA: TGCGCCAGCAGACTGGGACACTATCTGAACACTGAAGCTTTCTTT.